This T cell receptor beta chain was identified during a study of cytomegalovirus exposure and HLA in healthy donors. Study observations and caveats: The classifier reportedly diagnosed cytomegalovirus status with high sensitivity and specificity.

This clone was detected a few times. Antigen unknown. This PCR relied on a set of 60 Vbeta primers and 13 Jbeta primers. Sequenced by immunoSEQ multiplex PCR; TCRdb stores in-frame clones only, minus some. The sample comprises about 150,000 clones, more than 75% of which are singletons, and 9.5% to 15% rests with the top ten. Germline V gene sequence: CDR1 SNHLY, CDR2 FYNNEI. Trimming removed 6 bases from V and 3 bases from J; junction bases left unmatched: 4. The CDR3 runs to 14 residues. The rearrangement links TRBV2 to TRBJ2-3; 9 bases fit TRBD1. This sequence originates from a man younger than 45 in good health and CMV-seropositive. Specimen: PBMCs. The CDR3 protein is CASRRQGGTDTQYF. The CDR3, as DNA: TGTGCCAGCAGAAGACAGGGGGGGACAGATACGCAGTATTTT. Complete variable domain (other parts from reference TRBV2 and TRBJ2-3): EPEVTQTPSHQVTQMGQEVILRCVPISNHLYFYWYRQILGQKVEFLVSFYNNEISEKSEIFDDQFSVERPDGSNFTLKIRSTKLEDSAMYFCASRRQGGTDTQYFGPGTRLTVL.